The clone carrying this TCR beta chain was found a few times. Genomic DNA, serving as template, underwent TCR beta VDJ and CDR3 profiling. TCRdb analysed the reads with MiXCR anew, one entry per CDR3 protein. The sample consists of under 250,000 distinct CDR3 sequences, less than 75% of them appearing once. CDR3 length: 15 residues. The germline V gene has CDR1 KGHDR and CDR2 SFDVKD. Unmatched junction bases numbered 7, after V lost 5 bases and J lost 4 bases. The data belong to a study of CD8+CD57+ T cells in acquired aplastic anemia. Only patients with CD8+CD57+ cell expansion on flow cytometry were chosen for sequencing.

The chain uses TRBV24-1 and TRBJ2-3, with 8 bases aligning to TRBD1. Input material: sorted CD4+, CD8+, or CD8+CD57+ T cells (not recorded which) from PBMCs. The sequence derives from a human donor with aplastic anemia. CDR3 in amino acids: CATSAGQGPADTQYF. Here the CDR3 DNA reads TGTGCCACCAGTGCTGGACAGGGCCCCGCAGATACGCAGTATTTT.